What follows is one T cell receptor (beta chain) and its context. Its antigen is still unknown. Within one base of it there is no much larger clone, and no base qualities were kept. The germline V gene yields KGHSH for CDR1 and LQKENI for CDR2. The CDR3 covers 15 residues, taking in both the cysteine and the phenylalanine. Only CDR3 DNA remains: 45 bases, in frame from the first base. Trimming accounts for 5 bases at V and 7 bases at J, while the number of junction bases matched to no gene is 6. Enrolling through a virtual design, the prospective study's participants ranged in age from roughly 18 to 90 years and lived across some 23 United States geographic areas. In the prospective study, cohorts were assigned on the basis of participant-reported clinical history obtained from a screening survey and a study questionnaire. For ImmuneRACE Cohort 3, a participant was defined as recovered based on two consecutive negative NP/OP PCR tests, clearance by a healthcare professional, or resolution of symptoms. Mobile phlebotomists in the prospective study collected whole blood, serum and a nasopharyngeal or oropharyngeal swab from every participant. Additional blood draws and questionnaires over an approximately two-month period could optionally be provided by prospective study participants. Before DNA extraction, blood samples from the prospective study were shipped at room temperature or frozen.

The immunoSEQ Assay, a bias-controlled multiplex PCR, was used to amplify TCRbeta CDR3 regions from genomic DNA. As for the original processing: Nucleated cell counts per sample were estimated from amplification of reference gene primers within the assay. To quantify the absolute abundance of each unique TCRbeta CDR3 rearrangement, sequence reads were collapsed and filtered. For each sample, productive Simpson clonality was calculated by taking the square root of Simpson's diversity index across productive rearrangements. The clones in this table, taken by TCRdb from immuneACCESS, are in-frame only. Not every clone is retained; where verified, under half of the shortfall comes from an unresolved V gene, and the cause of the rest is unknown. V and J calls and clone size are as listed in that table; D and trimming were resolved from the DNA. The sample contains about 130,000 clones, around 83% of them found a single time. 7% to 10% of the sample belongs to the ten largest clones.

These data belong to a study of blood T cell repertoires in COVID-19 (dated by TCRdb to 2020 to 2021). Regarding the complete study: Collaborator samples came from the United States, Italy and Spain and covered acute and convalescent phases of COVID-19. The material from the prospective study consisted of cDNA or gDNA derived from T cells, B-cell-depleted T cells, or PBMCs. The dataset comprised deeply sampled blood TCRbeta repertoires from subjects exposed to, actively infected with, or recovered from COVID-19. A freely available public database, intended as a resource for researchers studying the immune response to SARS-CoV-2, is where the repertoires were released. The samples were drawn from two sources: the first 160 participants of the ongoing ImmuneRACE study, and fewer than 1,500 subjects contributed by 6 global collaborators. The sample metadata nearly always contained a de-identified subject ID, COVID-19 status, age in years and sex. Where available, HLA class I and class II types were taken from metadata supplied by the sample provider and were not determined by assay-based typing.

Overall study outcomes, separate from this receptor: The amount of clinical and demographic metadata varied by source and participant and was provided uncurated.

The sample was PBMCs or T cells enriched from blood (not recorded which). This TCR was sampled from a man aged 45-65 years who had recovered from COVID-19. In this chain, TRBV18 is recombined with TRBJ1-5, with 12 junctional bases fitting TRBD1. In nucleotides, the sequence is TGTGCCAGCTCAGCCGGGACAGGGGGCGTACAGCCCCAGCATTTT. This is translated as CASSAGTGGVQPQHF. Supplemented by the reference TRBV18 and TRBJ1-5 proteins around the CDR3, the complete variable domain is NAGVMQNPRHLVRRRGQEARLRCSPMKGHSHVYWYRQLPEEGLKFMVYLQKENIIDESGMPKERFSAEFPKEGPSILRIQQVVRGDSAAYFCASSAGTGGVQPQHFGDGTRLSIL.